This TCR beta chain emerged from a study of monozygotic twins with inflammatory bowel disease. Study-wide findings and caveats: Compared with healthy co-twins, IBD patients showed reduced TCRbeta repertoire diversity by inverse Simpson.

This CDR3 is built from 12 residues. Worth noting for this clonotype: Antigen unknown.

Every sample had its cDNA made across eight separate reactions. UMIs with a 6-nucleotide sample barcode were added by template switching. From its re-call of the 5' RACE reads, TCRdb lists each CDR3 protein once, without DNA. Found here are approximately 400,000 distinct CDR3 sequences; the top ten clones hold 2.5% to 3%. This clonotype was obtained from a human donor with ulcerative colitis or Crohn's disease, or a healthy co-twin of an affected twin (not recorded which). The chain links TRBV12-3 or TRBV12-4 to TRBJ1-2; without DNA, the TCRdb call of TRBD1 cannot be checked. Specimen: blood. The CDR3 sequence is CASSGTTYGYTF.